One and the same sample provided the 21 T cell receptor beta chains below, sequenced in a study of T cell changes during pregnancy in multiple sclerosis (dated by TCRdb to between 2019 and 2020). Preparation of the library involved the immunoSEQ multiplex PCR assay. What TCRdb holds here is the immuneACCESS table cut down to in-frame rearrangements. Part of the clones is not present; checked against another copy, under half of the missing clones reflect an unresolved V gene, and the others are unexplained. The sample profile shows approximately 50,000 clones; more than 85% of them were found once. Together, the top ten hold approximately 0.39% of the sample. The sample here was CD4+ T cells from peripheral blood mononuclear cells, taken after pregnancy. These receptors came from a female donor with multiple sclerosis, enrolled in a pregnancy study.

The V call is TRBV19, the J call TRBJ2-7; a weak D match, TRBD2 (6 bases). Germline V CDR1 and CDR2: LNHDA, SQIVND (reference sequence). The CDR3 runs 15 residues. Trimming stripped 4 bases from V and 5 bases from J, with 18 bases between. The CDR3 DNA is TGTGCCAGTAGTACCGGCGGGACTGGGGGAAACGAGCAGTACTTC. It is translated as CASSTGGTGGNEQYF.

The chain combines TRBV10-1 with TRBJ2-5, with D possibly TRBD1 on 5 matching bases. CDR1 and CDR2 from the germline V gene are WNHNN and SYGVQD (reference sequence). Trimming took 4 bases from V and 5 from J, leaving 14 bases between them. The CDR3 runs to 14 residues. The CDR3 coding sequence is TGCGCCAGCAGTGCTTCAGGGCGGCGGGAGACCCAGTACTTC. Its translation is CASSASGRRETQYF.

This clone was counted once. This chain connects TRBV18 to TRBJ2-1; possibly TRBD1 for D (5 bases). Between the trimmed V and J ends, which lost 5 bases and 4 bases, there was a span of 24 bases. From germline, CDR1 is KGHSH and CDR2 LQKENI. The CDR3 covers 18 residues. DNA for the CDR3: TGTGCCAGCTCATCTAAGTCCCAAGGGGCGCCGAGGTACAATGAGCAGTTCTTC. This encodes CASSSKSQGAPRYNEQFF.

The chain employs TRBV4-2 and TRBJ2-2; weak D call: TRBD2 (6 bases). V lost 4 bases and J lost 0, with 18 bases in between. The CDR3 runs to 18 residues. Germline CDR1 reads LGHNA; CDR2 reads YNFKEQ. The CDR3 protein is CASSPGTSLIPNTGELFF. Here the CDR3 DNA reads TGTGCCAGCAGCCCCGGAACTAGCCTTATCCCGAACACCGGGGAGCTGTTTTTT.

The chain couples TRBV12-5 to TRBJ2-7, with TRBD2 identical over 8 bases. The length of the CDR3 is 15 residues. Unmatched junction bases numbered 10, after V lost 8 bases and J lost 1 base. Germline CDR1 and CDR2: LGHNT and FRNRAP. The CDR3: CASLRAGGLSYEQYF. As DNA, the CDR3 is TGTGCTAGTTTAAGGGCGGGAGGCCTATCCTACGAGCAGTACTTC.

This rearrangement joins TRBV28 to TRBJ2-3; tentative D call: TRBD1 (5 bases). The germline V gene encodes CDR1 MDHEN and CDR2 SYDVKM. V was shortened by 2 bases and J by 5 bases, with 11 bases between the two germline ends. This CDR3 comprises 14 residues. The CDR3 here is CASSLARDGDTQYF. The DNA of the CDR3 is TGTGCCAGCAGTTTAGCCAGGGATGGAGATACGCAGTATTTT.

This rearrangement joins TRBV7-9 to TRBJ1-4; TRBD1 aligns across 9 bases. Germline assignment: CDR1 SEHNR and CDR2 FQNEAQ (reference sequence). This CDR3 spans 16 amino acids. The V gene end was trimmed by 4 bases and the J gene end by 7 bases; junction bases not matched to a gene: 10. The CDR3 DNA sequence: TGTGCCAGCAGCTCCTCATGGACAGGGGAGGGTGAAAAACTGTTTTTT. As protein: CASSSSWTGEGEKLFF.

This chain links TRBV7-9 with TRBJ2-7; D perhaps matches TRBD2 (6 bases). The CDR3 consists of 16 residues. The V gene lost 2 bases and the J gene lost 3 bases, with 17 bases spanning the gap. Per the germline V gene, CDR1 is SEHNR and CDR2 is FQNEAQ (reference sequence). CDR3 coding DNA: TGTGCCAGCAGCTTACTACGGCGGGATTTGATCTACGAGCAGTACTTC. Its translation: CASSLLRRDLIYEQYF.

This rearrangement joins TRBV5-1 to TRBJ2-3; 7 bases line up with TRBD1. In germline, CDR1 is SGHRS, CDR2 YFSETQ. With 0 bases clipped from V and 1 base from J, the junction kept 5 bases outside the gene matches. This CDR3 comprises 16 residues. The CDR3 protein is CASSLVRDSGTDTQYF. CDR3 sequence (DNA): TGCGCCAGCAGCTTGGTCCGGGACAGTGGCACAGATACGCAGTATTTT.

This sequence joins TRBV19 and TRBJ1-5, with a tentative D call TRBD1 (6 bases). V lost 7 bases to trimming and J lost 0 bases, with 10 bases between them. Per germline, CDR1 LNHDA and CDR2 SQIVND (reference sequence). The length of the CDR3 is 14 residues. CDR3 sequence reads: CASTGQVSNQPQHF. CDR3 sequence (DNA): TGTGCCAGTACGGGACAAGTTAGCAATCAGCCCCAGCATTTT.

The chain carries TRBV5-4 and TRBJ2-3; D unresolved. Germline CDR1 and CDR2: SGHNT and YYREEE (reference sequence). The V and J ends lost 4 bases and 2 bases respectively, with 14 bases between them. The CDR3 has 15 residues. CDR3 protein: CASSPERAHTDTQYF. The CDR3 DNA follows: TGTGCCAGCAGCCCGGAGCGAGCCCACACAGATACGCAGTATTTT.

The chain uses TRBV18 and TRBJ2-1, with TRBD2 matching 10 bases. The V gene's germline CDR1 is KGHSH and CDR2 LQKENI. V shed 0 bases, J shed 6 bases, and the junction held 2 bases outside the gene matches. This CDR3 spans 15 amino acids. The CDR3 here is CASSPPGLAVNEQFF. The CDR3 DNA reads as TGTGCCAGCTCACCACCCGGACTAGCGGTCAATGAGCAGTTCTTC.

The gene calls are TRBV14 and TRBJ2-1; TRBD1 agrees at 9 bases. This CDR3 has 18 amino acids. In germline, CDR1 is SGHDN, CDR2 FVKESK. Germline trimming cut 6 bases from V and 11 bases from J; bases unmatched to any gene: 23. The CDR3 DNA sequence: TGTGCCAGCAGTTCCACAGGGGGCTACCCGTCCATCCCCCGTCAGCAGTTCTTC. Encoded protein: CASSSTGGYPSIPRQQFF.

The chain joins TRBV7-2 to TRBJ2-1, with 8 nucleotides matching TRBD2. The V segment lost 4 bases and the J segment 1 base; nucleotides outside the gene matches: 3. The CDR3 runs 15 residues. Looked up from germline, CDR1 is SGHTA and CDR2 is FQGNSA. CDR3 sequence reads: CASSSGLGSYNEQFF. CDR3 DNA sequence: TGTGCCAGCAGCTCGGGACTAGGGTCCTACAATGAGCAGTTCTTC.

The chain joins TRBV11-1 to TRBJ1-1; no reliable D call. The germline V and J ends were trimmed by 2 bases and 2 bases, with 9 bases remaining between them. The germline CDR1 and CDR2 sequences are SGHAT and FQDESV (reference sequence). This CDR3 comprises 14 residues. The CDR3 nucleotides read TGTGCCAGCAGCTTAAGCCTAGGTAACACTGAAGCTTTCTTT. Amino acid sequence: CASSLSLGNTEAFF. The complete variable domain, with remaining parts taken from reference TRBV11-1 and TRBJ1-1, reads EAEVAQSPRYKITEKSQAVAFWCDPISGHATLYWYRQILGQGPELLVQFQDESVVDDSQLPKDRFSAERLKGVDSTLKIQPAELGDSAMYLCASSLSLGNTEAFFGQGTRLTVV.

The chain combines TRBV7-9 with TRBJ2-5; 8 bases fit TRBD1. This CDR3 is 14 amino acids long. J lost 5 bases, V lost 5 bases, and 7 bases had no gene match. Germline values: CDR1 SEHNR, CDR2 FQNEAQ (reference sequence). CDR3 in DNA: TGTGCCAGCAGCGACAGGGGCCAGATGGAGACCCAGTACTTC. Amino acids: CASSDRGQMETQYF.

This sequence joins TRBV6-5 and TRBJ1-2, with 9 bases aligning to TRBD1. There are 15 residues in the CDR3. With 7 bases clipped from V and 0 bases from J, the junction kept 6 bases outside the gene matches. Germline loops: CDR1 MNHEY, CDR2 SVGAGI. The CDR3 loop is CASTNTGGANYGYTF. CDR3 DNA: TGTGCCAGCACCAACACAGGGGGCGCTAACTATGGCTACACCTTC.

This CDR3 is CASSRRLAGRTNTGELFF. As DNA, the CDR3 is TGTGCCAGCAGCCGCCGACTAGCGGGAAGGACGAACACCGGGGAGCTGTTTTTT. V and J are TRBV13 and TRBJ2-2; 11 nucleotides line up with TRBD2. The CDR3 consists of 18 residues. Per germline, CDR1 PRHDT and CDR2 FYEKMQ (reference sequence). V shed 5 bases, J shed 0 bases, and the junction held 8 bases outside the gene matches.

This chain connects TRBV12-5 to TRBJ2-1; TRBD2 matches 13 bases. Per germline, CDR1 LGHNT and CDR2 FRNRAP. This CDR3 spans 16 amino acids. Unmatched junction bases numbered 6, after V lost 3 bases and J lost 7 bases. The CDR3 loop reads CASGLRTSGRWNEQFF. CDR3 sequence (DNA): TGTGCTAGTGGTTTAAGGACTAGCGGGAGATGGAATGAGCAGTTCTTC.

The chain recombines TRBV6-6 with TRBJ2-1; D is unclear. Germline values: CDR1 MNHNY, CDR2 SVGAGI (reference sequence). V lost 9 bases to trimming and J lost 2 bases, with 14 bases between them. The CDR3 has 14 amino acids. The CDR3, as DNA: TGTGCCAGTTCTGAGGCTACCGCCTACAATGAGCAGTTCTTC. This translates into CASSEATAYNEQFF.

The chain carries TRBV19 and TRBJ1-4, with 8 nucleotides matching TRBD1. J gave up 8 bases and V 2 bases, and 7 bases lay outside the gene matches. CDR3 length equals 15 residues. Germline V gene lookup returns CDR1 LNHDA and CDR2 SQIVND (reference sequence). The DNA of the CDR3 is TGTGCCAGTAGTATATACAGGGGGGAAGGAGAAAAACTGTTTTTT. It specifies CASSIYRGEGEKLFF.